Listed below are T cell receptor beta chains from one sample, sequenced in a study of neurological immune-mediated disorders. TCRdb reprocessed the 5' RACE reads via MiXCR and lists one record per CDR3 protein. The data hold about 60,000 distinct CDR3 sequences, with around 10% observed a single time. Sequenced input: PBMCs. The receptors stem from a man under 40 in good health. Each CDR3 is given with its conserved first and last residue. A D gene is named only where the DNA matches it firmly. Clone size is not always given. Where it is, it says once, few, many or a class for expanded clones.

TRBV5-8,TRBD1,NA,TRBJ2-5,CASSHRGRYQETQYF,TGTGCCAGCAGCCACAGGGGGCGGTACCAAGAGACCCAGTACTTC
TRBV6-1,NA,NA,TRBJ1-6,CASLGLSYNSPLHF,TGTGCCAGCCTGGGCTTATCCTATAATTCACCCCTCCACTTT
TRBV7-3,NA,many,TRBJ2-3,CASSPDGGGSPDTQYF,TGTGCCAGCAGCCCCGATGGGGGCGGGAGTCCAGATACGCAGTATTTT
TRBV5-1,NA,many,TRBJ2-3,CASSLEGKSTDTQYF,TGCGCCAGCAGCTTGGAGGGGAAGAGCACAGATACGCAGTATTTT
TRBV7-9,NA,many,TRBJ2-1,CASIQLPTQGNEQFF,TGTGCCAGCATCCAGCTTCCAACCCAGGGCAATGAGCAGTTCTTC
TRBV5-1,TRBD1,NA,TRBJ2-2,CASTTGTGNTGELFF,TGCGCCAGCACAACCGGGACAGGCAACACCGGGGAGCTGTTTTTT
TRBV15,NA,many,TRBJ1-1,CATSRDLSGTEAFF,TGTGCCACCAGCAGAGATCTTTCAGGGACTGAAGCTTTCTTT
TRBV19,NA,NA,TRBJ2-7,CASSIGTGNYEQYF,TGTGCCAGTAGTATAGGGACTGGTAACTACGAGCAGTACTTC
TRBV19,NA,many,TRBJ2-7,CATSRTGTLYEQYF,TGTGCCACCTCTCGAACCGGGACACTCTACGAGCAGTACTTC
TRBV5-5,NA,many,TRBJ1-5,CASSLEGGFGHQPQHF,TGTGCCAGCAGCTTGGAAGGGGGATTCGGGCATCAGCCCCAGCATTTT
TRBV27,TRBD2,many,TRBJ2-3,CASTPAAGGPTDTQYF,TGTGCCAGCACCCCGGCGGCGGGAGGGCCAACAGATACGCAGTATTTT
TRBV20-1,TRBD2,many,TRBJ2-1,CSASRTSYEQFF,TGCAGTGCTAGTCGGACTAGCTATGAGCAGTTCTTC
TRBV7-8,TRBD2,many,TRBJ2-1,CASSSTSGSYNEQFF,TGTGCCAGCAGCTCGACTAGCGGGAGTTACAATGAGCAGTTCTTC
TRBV20-1,NA,many,TRBJ1-1,CSALRGAPTEAFF,TGCAGTGCCCTGCGGGGGGCCCCCACTGAAGCTTTCTTT
TRBV27,TRBD1,NA,TRBJ1-2,CASLPGTGSFLGYTF,TGTGCCAGCCTCCCCGGGACAGGGTCTTTTCTTGGCTACACCTTC
TRBV5-8,NA,many,TRBJ1-5,CASSFMVQASNQPQHF,TGTGCCAGCAGCTTTATGGTCCAGGCTAGCAATCAGCCCCAGCATTTT
TRBV20-1,NA,many,TRBJ2-1,CSARGETGVSYNEQFF,TGCAGTGCTAGAGGTGAAACGGGAGTCTCCTACAATGAGCAGTTCTTC
TRBV20-1,TRBD2,many,TRBJ2-7,CSARPGTSDAQYF,TGCAGTGCTAGACCCGGGACTAGCGATGCGCAGTACTTC
TRBV5-1,TRBD1,many,TRBJ2-7,CASSGRQGAYEQYF,TGCGCCAGCAGCGGAAGACAGGGGGCCTACGAGCAGTACTTC
TRBV15,NA,NA,TRBJ2-3,CATSRGAGEDTQYF,TGTGCCACCAGCAGAGGGGCCGGGGAAGATACGCAGTATTTT
TRBV5-6,NA,many,TRBJ2-7,CASSLVPDTSYEQYF,TGTGCCAGCAGCTTGGTCCCGGACACCTCCTACGAGCAGTACTTC
TRBV7-6,NA,many,TRBJ1-5,CASSPAGGRGNQPQHF,TGTGCCAGCAGCCCGGCTGGGGGAAGAGGGAATCAGCCCCAGCATTTT
TRBV5-1,TRBD1,many,TRBJ2-3,CASRDRETDTQYF,TGCGCCAGCCGGGACAGGGAAACAGATACGCAGTATTTT
TRBV29-1,TRBD1,many,TRBJ1-1,CSVGAGGRDTEAFF,TGCAGCGTTGGGGCAGGGGGCAGGGACACTGAAGCTTTCTTT
TRBV27,NA,many,TRBJ1-2,CASRWPGQGYTF,TGTGCCAGCAGGTGGCCCGGACAGGGCTACACCTTC
TRBV5-1,NA,once,TRBJ2-1,CASSTDSLGKQFF,TGCGCCAGCAGCACTGACTCACTGGGTAAGCAGTTCTTC
TRBV20-1,NA,many,TRBJ2-1,CSARAPQSDEQFF,TGCAGTGCTAGGGCTCCCCAGAGCGATGAGCAGTTCTTC
TRBV5-1,TRBD1,many,TRBJ2-3,CASSEGQGRDPRTDTQYF,TGCGCCAGCAGCGAGGGACAGGGGAGAGATCCTAGGACAGATACGCAGTATTTT
TRBV5-1,TRBD2,many,TRBJ2-7,CASSLGTSGTQYF,TGCGCCAGCAGCTTGGGGACTAGCGGGACGCAGTACTTC
TRBV15,TRBD2,many,TRBJ2-7,CATSRVGLANYEQYF,TGTGCCACCAGCAGAGTGGGACTAGCGAACTACGAGCAGTACTTC
TRBV20-1,NA,NA,TRBJ2-7,CSAIERDRLSGEQYF,TGCAGTGCCATCGAGCGGGACAGGCTCTCTGGGGAGCAGTACTTC
TRBV5-1,NA,many,TRBJ1-1,CASSPAGGAGGTEAFF,TGCGCCAGCAGCCCCGCCGGGGGGGCGGGAGGCACTGAAGCTTTCTTT
TRBV11-1,NA,many,TRBJ1-1,CASSLRGMNTEAFF,TGTGCCAGCAGCTTAAGGGGTATGAACACTGAAGCTTTCTTT
TRBV7-9,TRBD2,many,TRBJ2-1,CASSLSGLAGGPGISNEQFF,TGTGCCAGCAGCTTATCCGGCCTAGCGGGAGGGCCTGGAATCTCCAATGAGCAGTTCTTC
TRBV5-1,TRBD1,many,TRBJ2-3,CASSLGQGGTDTQYF,TGCGCCAGCAGCTTGGGACAGGGGGGGACAGATACGCAGTATTTT
TRBV11-2,TRBD2,many,TRBJ2-1,CASTGPSSLAGGRNEQFF,TGTGCCAGCACTGGCCCCTCATCTCTAGCGGGAGGCCGAAATGAGCAGTTCTTC
TRBV10-3,NA,many,TRBJ2-3,CAISEPPGLFSF,TGTGCCATCAGTGAGCCGCCGGGACTGTTCAGTTTT
TRBV5-1,TRBD2,many,TRBJ2-5,CASSLALAGEVETQYF,TGCGCCAGCAGCTTGGCCCTAGCGGGAGAGGTGGAGACCCAGTACTTC
TRBV29-1,TRBD2,many,TRBJ2-7,CSAGTSGIYEQYF,TGCAGCGCCGGGACTAGCGGGATCTACGAGCAGTACTTC
TRBV20-1,NA,many,TRBJ1-1,CSASDGYDAEAFF,TGCAGTGCTAGTGATGGATATGACGCTGAAGCTTTCTTT
TRBV28,NA,many,TRBJ2-7,CASRSSGTYEQYF,TGTGCCAGCAGATCCTCCGGGACTTACGAGCAGTACTTC